This T cell receptor (beta chain) was found in a study of blood T cell repertoires in COVID-19. Study-wide background: Whether acute or convalescent, the COVID-19 samples came from the United States, Italy and Spain. In each case, the material was cDNA or gDNA derived from T cells, B-cell-depleted T cells, or PBMCs.

V lost 0 bases and J lost 2; bases outside the gene matches: 7. Germline V gene lookup returns CDR1 MGHRA and CDR2 YSYEKL. This CDR3 is built from 17 residues. Original processing methods: Cell counts per sample came from amplifying reference gene primers. Data came from immunoSEQ multiplex PCR; TCRdb stores just in-frame clones and leaves some out. That table furnishes V, J and clone size, whereas the DNA furnished D and trimming. The data show around 24,000 clones, 85% to 90% seen once. V usage is TRBV4-1 and J usage is TRBJ2-1; 7 nucleotides align to TRBD2. Sequencing was done on a sample of peripheral blood. The sequence was collected from an older woman with active COVID-19. In DNA, the CDR3 is TGCGCCAGCAGCCAAGACGGGAGGAAGCCCACCTACAATGAGCAGTTCTTC. Encoded protein: CASSQDGRKPTYNEQFF.